A single sample gave rise to the 28 T cell receptor beta chains below, sequenced in a study of shared clonotypes between healthy human individuals. TCRdb's copy holds only in-frame clones and misses some; the assay was immunoSEQ multiplex PCR. Altogether some 2 million clones are present, 90% to 95% being singletons, with the ten largest covering more than 0.1%. Sequencing was done on a sample of naive CD4+ T cells sorted from blood. Stated subset: CD45RA+ positively selected. The receptors here all came from a man younger than 35 in good health.

The chain employs TRBV5-1 and TRBJ1-1, with no clear D. Germline V CDR1 and CDR2: SGHRS, YFSETQ. This CDR3 spans 12 amino acids. With 3 bases removed from V and 6 bases from J, the gap between germline ends came to 9 bases. CDR3 amino acids: CASSSRTAEAFF. CDR3 coding DNA: TGCGCCAGCAGCTCAAGGACGGCTGAAGCTTTCTTT.

V and J are TRBV30 and TRBJ1-1, with D possibly matching TRBD1 (5 bases). This CDR3 has 15 amino acids. Deletions cut 0 bases from V and 4 bases from J, with 15 bases between. In germline, CDR1 is GTSNPN, CDR2 SVGIG (reference sequence). CDR3 amino acids: CAWSVPGAPFTEAFF. In nucleotides, the CDR3 is TGTGCCTGGAGTGTACCTGGGGCTCCGTTCACTGAAGCTTTCTTT.

The chain is built from TRBV5-1 and TRBJ1-1, with D perhaps TRBD1 (6 bases). Per the germline V gene, CDR1 is SGHRS and CDR2 is YFSETQ. V shed 4 bases and J shed 3 bases, with 13 bases lying between them. The CDR3 sequence is 14 residues long. CDR3 loop: CASSQQGLYTEAFF. In nucleotides, the CDR3 is TGCGCCAGCAGCCAACAGGGTTTGTACACTGAAGCTTTCTTT.

Turning to this clone: The same CDR3 is also encoded by other DNA sequences in this sample. The chain is built from TRBV5-1 and TRBJ1-2; 9 bases map to TRBD1. Losses at the gene ends were 0 bases for V and 2 bases for J; bases not matched to a gene: 2. The CDR3 has 15 amino acids. Per the germline V gene, CDR1 is SGHRS and CDR2 is YFSETQ. DNA for the CDR3: TGCGCCAGCAGCTTGGGGACAGGGGAGAACTATGGCTACACCTTC. Protein: CASSLGTGENYGYTF. The full variable domain, rest sourced from reference TRBV5-1 and TRBJ1-2, is KAGVTQTPRYLIKTRGQQVTLSCSPISGHRSVSWYQQTPGQGLQFLFEYFSETQRNKGNFPGRFSGRQFSNSRSEMNVSTLELGDSALYLCASSLGTGENYGYTFGSGTRLTVV.

V is TRBV4-2 and J is TRBJ2-2; a weak D match, TRBD2 (5 bases). Trimming left V 4 bases short and J 6 bases short, with 15 bases between. The length of the CDR3 is 15 residues. From germline, CDR1 is LGHNA and CDR2 YNFKEQ. Here the CDR3 DNA reads TGTGCCAGCAGCCTCCCTACTAGAACCGCCGGGGAGCTGTTTTTT. It codes for CASSLPTRTAGELFF.

The chain couples TRBV7-3 to TRBJ2-1, with D perhaps TRBD2 (6 bases). The CDR3 loop spans 15 amino acids. Trimming removed 2 bases from V and 10 bases from J, with 18 bases in between. Germline V gene data show CDR1 as SGHTA and CDR2 as FQGTGA. CDR3 residues: CASSLGGTGPQEQFF. CDR3 in DNA: TGTGCCAGCAGCTTAGGTGGGACTGGCCCCCAGGAGCAGTTCTTC.

The genes are TRBV18 and TRBJ2-1, with 7 bases fitting TRBD2. Germline V gene sequence: CDR1 KGHSH, CDR2 LQKENI. The CDR3 is made up of 18 amino acids. Unmatched junction bases numbered 10, after V lost 0 bases and J lost 2 bases. Here the CDR3 DNA reads TGTGCCAGCTCACCACCGTCATTAGCGGGCATTACCTACAATGAGCAGTTCTTC. Protein: CASSPPSLAGITYNEQFF.

The V call is TRBV4-3, the J call TRBJ2-3; D is undetermined. CDR1 LGHNA and CDR2 YSLEER come from the germline V gene. CDR3 length equals 13 residues. V shed 0 bases and J shed 8 bases, with 9 bases lying between them. The CDR3 protein is CASSQDDLSTQYF. The CDR3 DNA sequence: TGCGCCAGCAGCCAAGATGATCTCTCTACGCAGTATTTT.

This rearrangement joins TRBV7-3 to TRBJ2-7; D is uncertain. The length of the CDR3 is 13 residues. V was cut by 8 bases and J by 7 bases, with 18 bases left in between. Germline CDR1 is SGHTA and CDR2 is FQGTGA. The CDR3 DNA sequence: TGTGCCAGCTCGAAAGAAAGGGCCGGGGAGCAGTACTTC. The encoded protein is CASSKERAGEQYF. The entire variable domain, with the rest obtained from reference TRBV7-3 and TRBJ2-7, is as follows: GAGVSQTPSNKVTEKGKYVELRCDPISGHTALYWYRQSLGQGPEFLIYFQGTGAADDSGLPNDRFFAVRPEGSVSTLKIQRTERGDSAVYLCASSKERAGEQYFGPGTRLTVT.

V usage is TRBV5-1 and J usage is TRBJ2-3; D ambiguous. The CDR3 is made up of 14 amino acids. V lost 2 bases, J lost 4 bases, and 11 bases lay in between. Per germline, CDR1 SGHRS and CDR2 YFSETQ. The CDR3 sequence is CASSFSGFPDTQYF. DNA for the CDR3: TGCGCCAGCAGCTTTTCCGGTTTTCCAGATACGCAGTATTTT.

Only one count was recorded for this clone. The V gene is TRBV28, the J gene TRBJ1-5; unclear D gene. Looked up from germline, CDR1 is MDHEN and CDR2 is SYDVKM. The V end was cut by 2 bases, the J end by 0 bases, with 11 bases between. This CDR3 has 16 residues. The CDR3 loop is CASSLLQANSNQPQHF. CDR3 nucleotides: TGTGCCAGCAGTTTACTCCAGGCTAATAGCAATCAGCCCCAGCATTTT.

V is TRBV7-9 and J is TRBJ1-4, with D possibly TRBD1 on 5 matching bases. The V end was cut by 1 base, the J end by 7 bases, with 13 bases between. In germline, CDR1 is SEHNR, CDR2 FQNEAQ (reference sequence). CDR3 length equals 15 residues. CDR3 residues: CASSLESGAGEKLFF. CDR3 nucleotides: TGTGCCAGCAGCTTAGAAAGCGGGGCGGGTGAAAAACTGTTTTTT.

This chain uses TRBV2 with TRBJ1-1; TRBD1 aligns across 7 bases. Germline V gives CDR1 SNHLY, CDR2 FYNNEI. The CDR3 loop spans 15 amino acids. V trimming: 6 bases; J trimming: 6 bases; junction bases outside the gene matches: 13. The CDR3 DNA sequence: TGTGCCAGCAGGGTGACAGGGAACCCCACTTCTGAAGCTTTCTTT. Its translation is CASRVTGNPTSEAFF.

A remark on this clone: The same CDR3 is also encoded by other DNA sequences in this sample. The rearrangement joins TRBV7-2 to TRBJ2-3, with 8 positions matching TRBD1. V was clipped by 5 bases and J by 2 bases; unmatched bases: 3. CDR1 SGHTA and CDR2 FQGNSA come from the germline V gene. This CDR3 contains 14 residues. CDR3 DNA: TGTGCCAGCAGCCTGCAGGGGGCCACAGATACGCAGTATTTT. Residues: CASSLQGATDTQYF.

As regards this clone: Other DNA sequences in the same sample also yield this CDR3. The J gene is TRBJ2-1, the V gene TRBV10-3; 10 bases match TRBD2. V gave up 4 bases and J gave up 3 bases; unmatched junction bases: 0. This CDR3 is 14 amino acids long. Germline V gene lookup returns CDR1 ENHRY and CDR2 SYGVKD. DNA for the CDR3: TGTGCCATCAGTGGGACTAGCGGCTACAATGAGCAGTTCTTC. It yields the protein CAISGTSGYNEQFF.

This chain connects TRBV5-1 to TRBJ1-2, with D maybe TRBD1 (6 bases). CDR3 length: 15 residues. Trimming left V 0 bases short and J 4 bases short, with 13 bases between. Germline V CDR1 and CDR2: SGHRS, YFSETQ. The CDR3 protein is CASSLDRAAIYGYTF. The CDR3, as DNA: TGCGCCAGCAGCTTGGACAGGGCGGCGATCTATGGCTACACCTTC.

The V call is TRBV7-3, the J call TRBJ1-2; no firm D call. The CDR3 runs 14 residues. Germline V gives CDR1 SGHTA, CDR2 FQGTGA. Trimming pared 5 bases from V and 1 base from J, leaving 11 bases between. The chain's CDR3 is CASSPTSGNYGYTF. In DNA, the CDR3 is TGTGCCAGCAGCCCTACGTCGGGTAACTATGGCTACACCTTC. Full variable domain (outside the CDR3, taken from reference TRBV7-3 and TRBJ1-2): GAGVSQTPSNKVTEKGKYVELRCDPISGHTALYWYRQSLGQGPEFLIYFQGTGAADDSGLPNDRFFAVRPEGSVSTLKIQRTERGDSAVYLCASSPTSGNYGYTFGSGTRLTVV.

V gene TRBV6-5 combines with J gene TRBJ1-2, with D tentatively TRBD1 (5 bases). V was pared by 10 bases and J by 3 bases, with 12 bases between. The CDR3 length is 12 residues. The germline V gene has CDR1 MNHEY and CDR2 SVGAGI. For the CDR3, the DNA is TGTGCCACGCGTCGGGGCGACTATGGCTACACCTTC. Translating gives CATRRGDYGYTF.

A remark on this clone: This sample also contains other DNA sequences that code for the same CDR3. The chain recombines TRBV5-4 with TRBJ2-7; D gene uncertain. The CDR3 is 11 amino acids. Germline V gives CDR1 SGHNT, CDR2 YYREEE (reference sequence). The V and J ends lost 2 bases and 4 bases respectively, with 4 bases between them. The CDR3 protein is CASSLGYEQYF. The CDR3 DNA reads TGTGCCAGCAGCTTAGGGTACGAGCAGTACTTC.

This chain joins TRBV19 and TRBJ1-5, with 11 nucleotides matching TRBD1. The germline CDR1 and CDR2 sequences are LNHDA and SQIVND (reference sequence). The CDR3 has 16 amino acids. Trimming cost V 4 bases and J 7 bases; bases outside gene matches: 9. Here the CDR3 reads CASSRAGQGVIQPQHF. The CDR3, as DNA: TGTGCCAGTAGTAGGGCGGGACAGGGGGTGATCCAGCCCCAGCATTTT.

CDR3 bases: TGTGCCAGCAGCCGCAGCGAGTCAAACATTCAGTACTTC. It is translated as CASSRSESNIQYF. The gene calls are TRBV6-5 and TRBJ2-4; D gene unclear. Deletions cut 6 bases from V and 6 bases from J, with 12 bases between. Germline V CDR1 and CDR2: MNHEY, SVGAGI. The CDR3 runs 13 residues.

This clone was counted only a few times. The chain uses TRBV2 and TRBJ2-6, with 9 bases identical to TRBD1. CDR1 and CDR2 (germline): SNHLY, FYNNEI. The CDR3 is 16 residues long. V lost 10 bases to trimming and J lost 4 bases; unmatched junction nucleotides: 11. The CDR3 DNA follows: TGTGCCACCTCCCCGGGACAGGGTGGGGGGGCCAACGTCCTGACTTTC. Protein product: CATSPGQGGGANVLTF.

This clone was seen once. The chain uses TRBV9 and TRBJ1-4; possible D gene TRBD1, 6 bases. V was clipped by 4 bases and J by 0 bases, with 13 bases between them. CDR3 length: 16 residues. Germline CDR1 and CDR2: SGDLS and YYNGEE. The CDR3 coding sequence is TGTGCCAGCAGCACAGACAGGTTTGCAACTAATGAAAAACTGTTTTTT. Translated: CASSTDRFATNEKLFF. Looking up the rest from reference TRBV9 and TRBJ1-4 gives the full variable domain: DSGVTQTPKHLITATGQRVTLRCSPRSGDLSVYWYQQSLDQGLQFLIQYYNGEERAKGNILERFSAQQFPDLHSELNLSSLELGDSALYFCASSTDRFATNEKLFFGSGTQLSVL.

Written as DNA, the CDR3 is TGTGCCAGCAGTTACTCGGGGGGGCTGAACTATGGCTACACCTTC. Its translation: CASSYSGGLNYGYTF. V is TRBV6-6 and J is TRBJ1-2, with a tentative D call TRBD1 (6 bases). Germline V lookup: CDR1 MNHNY, CDR2 SVGAGI (reference sequence). Trimming removed 0 bases from V and 2 bases from J, with 10 bases in between. This CDR3 spans 15 amino acids.

This clone was found once. The rearrangement joins TRBV7-3 to TRBJ2-7; 8 bases line up with TRBD1. V lost 5 bases, J lost 3 bases, and 3 bases stayed unmatched. Germline lookup yields CDR1 SGHTA and CDR2 FQGTGA. This CDR3 spans 13 amino acids. CDR3 sequence (DNA): TGTGCCAGCAGCACCGGACAGGGCTACGAGCAGTACTTC. Its translation: CASSTGQGYEQYF.

The chain links TRBV5-1 to TRBJ2-4; 7 bases align to TRBD1. The germline gives CDR1 SGHRS, CDR2 YFSETQ. CDR3 length equals 13 residues. Trimming cost V 6 bases and J 6 bases; bases outside gene matches: 6. The CDR3 reads CASTDRSLNIQYF. CDR3 nucleotides: TGCGCCAGCACGGACAGGAGCTTAAACATTCAGTACTTC.

J is TRBJ1-6 and V is TRBV18; a weak D match, TRBD1 (5 bases). Between the trimmed V and J ends, which lost 0 bases and 7 bases, there was a span of 13 bases. The CDR3 consists of 16 residues. Per germline, CDR1 KGHSH and CDR2 LQKENI. In DNA form, the CDR3 reads TGTGCCAGCTCACCACCCGCGACAGCCAAGAATTCACCCCTCCACTTT. It translates to CASSPPATAKNSPLHF.

This chain joins TRBV11-2 and TRBJ2-7, with no clear D. V lost 6 bases and J 0 bases, leaving 9 bases between the germline ends. This CDR3 contains 13 residues. The V gene's germline CDR1 is SGHAT and CDR2 FQNNGV. The CDR3 sequence: CASSPLISYEQYF. The DNA of the CDR3 is TGTGCCAGCAGTCCACTCATCTCCTACGAGCAGTACTTC. The full variable domain, rest sourced from reference TRBV11-2 and TRBJ2-7, is EAGVAQSPRYKIIEKRQSVAFWCNPISGHATLYWYQQILGQGPKLLIQFQNNGVVDDSQLPKDRFSAERLKGVDSTLKIQPAKLEDSAVYLCASSPLISYEQYFGPGTRLTVT.